One T cell receptor (beta chain) is described in this entry. This sample is drawn from a study of OX40 agonist ivuxolimab in advanced cancers. As for the study in general: Patients were infused with ivuxolimab every 2 weeks at 0.01 to 10 mg/kg.

Trimming stripped 8 bases from V and 4 bases from J, with 14 bases between. The CDR3 contains 12 residues. The V gene's germline CDR1 is GTSNPN and CDR2 SVGIG (reference sequence). Clones were read by immunoSEQ multiplex PCR, and TCRdb kept only the in-frame ones, dropping some. The data hold 60,000 to 85,000 clones, with around 92% observed a single time. The rearrangement links TRBV30 to TRBJ1-2; D uncertain. This sequence was found in an adult with an advanced solid tumor such as melanoma, head and neck, liver or kidney cancer. The sample was CD4+ or CD8+ T cells sorted from blood, taken in a trial of the OX40 agonist ivuxolimab. In DNA, the CDR3 is TGTGCCCACGAACCCTTCCCCTATGGCTACACCTTC. Its translation: CAHEPFPYGYTF.